Each of the 27 T cell receptor beta chains below was sequenced from the same sample in a study of control samples from healthy donors and cancer patients. Only in-frame clones appear in the TCRdb table, and some are missing; sequencing was by immunoSEQ multiplex PCR. This table holds about 79,000 clones, 90% to 95% found once. Source material: PBMCs. These receptor sequences come from a woman aged 40-49 years with lung cancer.

The gene calls are TRBV3-1 (or the pseudogene TRBV3-2) and TRBJ1-5; the D gene is possibly TRBD1 (5 bases). Trimming removed 3 bases from V and 7 bases from J, with 13 bases in between. Germline CDR1 reads LGHDT; CDR2 reads YNNKEL (reference sequence). The CDR3 consists of 14 residues. The CDR3 here is CASSHGTSEQPQHF. DNA for the CDR3: TGTGCCAGCAGCCACGGGACCTCAGAACAGCCCCAGCATTTT.

The rearrangement joins TRBV20-1 to TRBJ1-2, with a possible D match to TRBD1 (6 bases). CDR1 is DFQATT, CDR2 SNEGSKA, per germline (reference sequence). V lost 1 base, J lost 6 bases, and 6 bases lay in between. The CDR3 runs to 11 residues. The CDR3 loop reads CSARAGDGYTF. CDR3 in DNA: TGCAGTGCTAGAGCAGGGGATGGCTACACCTTC.

CDR3 loop: CASSYVGGRDSPLHF. CDR3 nucleotides: TGTGCCAGTAGTTATGTCGGGGGGAGGGATTCACCCCTCCACTTT. The chain couples TRBV19 to TRBJ1-6; maybe TRBD1 (5 bases). V was trimmed by 5 bases and J by 8 bases, leaving 16 bases between them. CDR1 is LNHDA, CDR2 SQIVND, per germline (reference sequence). The CDR3 spans 15 residues.

This chain links TRBV6-6 with TRBJ2-5; D is unclear. CDR3 size: 14 residues. CDR1 and CDR2 from the germline V gene are MNHNY and SVGAGI (reference sequence). Deletions cut 5 bases from V and 5 bases from J, with 15 bases between. Here the CDR3 reads CASSPLVRRETQYF. CDR3 nucleotides: TGTGCCAGCAGTCCCCTCGTCCGGCGGGAGACCCAGTACTTC.

CDR3 in DNA: TGTGCCAGCAGCCAGAGGTTGCGGTCCATCTACGAGCAGTACTTC. This sequence encodes CASSQRLRSIYEQYF. The V call is TRBV6-5, the J call TRBJ2-7; no clear D. The V end lost 6 bases, the J end lost 3 bases, and 18 bases lay between the germline ends. The CDR3 loop spans 15 amino acids. Germline CDR1 reads MNHEY; CDR2 reads SVGAGI.

The chain recombines TRBV24-1 with TRBJ2-7; TRBD1 agrees at 8 bases. Germline V lookup: CDR1 KGHDR, CDR2 SFDVKD. CDR3 length: 14 amino acids. With V trimmed by 0 bases and J by 5 bases, 2 bases remained unmatched. CDR3 in amino acids: CATSDLQGANEQYF. The CDR3 bases are TGTGCCACCAGTGATTTGCAGGGGGCAAACGAGCAGTACTTC.

This clone appeared a single time. The genes are TRBV9 and TRBJ2-2; perhaps TRBD2 as D (6 bases). Per germline, CDR1 SGDLS and CDR2 YYNGEE. This CDR3 has 16 amino acids. Trimming left V 4 bases short and J 1 base short, with 14 bases between. The CDR3 is CASSPIHGGNTGELFF. The DNA of the CDR3 is TGTGCCAGCAGCCCGATACACGGGGGGAACACCGGGGAGCTGTTTTTT.

This chain connects TRBV5-1 to TRBJ1-1; no clear D. This CDR3 spans 16 amino acids. CDR1 and CDR2 from the germline V gene are SGHRS and YFSETQ. V dropped 2 bases and J dropped 1 base, with 15 bases sitting between them. The CDR3 DNA reads TGCGCCAGCAGCTTTGAGGCGGGGTCGGGGAACACTGAAGCTTTCTTT. Translation gives CASSFEAGSGNTEAFF.

The chain couples TRBV5-1 to TRBJ1-6; perhaps TRBD1 as D (6 bases). The V end lost 4 bases, the J end lost 8 bases, and 13 bases lay between the germline ends. The CDR3 sequence is 14 residues long. CDR1 is SGHRS, CDR2 YFSETQ, per germline. The CDR3, as DNA: TGCGCCAGCAGCCCCCGGACAGACTATTCACCCCTCCACTTT. This gives the protein CASSPRTDYSPLHF.

The chain couples TRBV7-2 to TRBJ2-1; weak D call: TRBD2 (6 bases). V shed 5 bases and J shed 11 bases, with 19 bases lying between them. Germline V gives CDR1 SGHTA, CDR2 FQGNSA. The CDR3 extends over 14 amino acids. DNA of the CDR3: TGTGCCAGCAGCCCGGAGGGAGGAGGAGTGAAGCAGTTCTTC. This translates into CASSPEGGGVKQFF.

CDR3 sequence reads: CASSFDRGLINSPLHF. The CDR3 DNA reads TGTGCCAGCAGTTTCGACAGGGGGCTAATAAATTCACCCCTCCACTTT. This rearrangement joins TRBV27 to TRBJ1-6; 10 bases agree with TRBD1. The trim removed 3 bases at V and 7 bases at J, leaving 6 bases unmatched. The V gene's germline CDR1 is MNHEY and CDR2 SMNVEV (reference sequence). The CDR3 loop spans 16 amino acids.

The gene calls are TRBV27 and TRBJ1-2; 8 bases are shared with TRBD1. Germline V gene data show CDR1 as MNHEY and CDR2 as SMNVEV (reference sequence). V trimming: 4 bases; J trimming: 3 bases; junction bases outside the gene matches: 4. The CDR3 consists of 14 residues. CDR3 protein: CASSWAGGDYGYTF. CDR3 DNA: TGTGCCAGCAGTTGGGCAGGGGGCGACTATGGCTACACCTTC.

Here the CDR3 DNA reads TGTGCCAGCAGCTTATTTGGGAACACCGGGGAGCTGTTTTTT. It specifies CASSLFGNTGELFF. V is TRBV7-3 and J is TRBJ2-2; D not resolved. CDR1 and CDR2 (germline): SGHTA, FQGTGA. Trimming took off 2 bases at V and 1 base at J, with 5 bases between the two ends. The CDR3 runs to 14 residues.

The chain joins TRBV10-3 to TRBJ2-7; tentatively, D is TRBD1 or TRBD2 (5 bases each). Germline CDR1 is ENHRY and CDR2 is SYGVKD. Deletions cut 1 base from V and 3 bases from J, with 10 bases between. The CDR3 contains 14 residues. CDR3 amino acids: CAISEWDANYEQYF. The CDR3 region has the DNA TGTGCCATCAGTGAGTGGGACGCAAACTACGAGCAGTACTTC.

This clone was recorded only once. The rearrangement uses TRBV12-3 or TRBV12-4 and TRBJ1-2; D uncertain. There are 13 residues in the CDR3. Trimming took 9 bases from V and 0 from J, leaving 11 bases between them. The CDR3 protein is CASRETSNYGYTF. CDR3 nucleotide sequence: TGTGCCAGTCGGGAGACGTCTAACTATGGCTACACCTTC.

The chain employs TRBV19 and TRBJ2-7, with D possibly matching TRBD1 (5 bases). This CDR3 contains 14 residues. Germline-derived CDR1 and CDR2 are LNHDA and SQIVND (reference sequence). V lost 1 base and J 6 bases, leaving 13 bases between the germline ends. CDR3 residues: CASSIAGMVSEQYF. The CDR3 region has the DNA TGTGCCAGTAGTATAGCAGGGATGGTTTCCGAGCAGTACTTC.

This chain connects TRBV4-1 to TRBJ2-5; tentative D call: TRBD2 (6 bases). This CDR3 contains 16 residues. Germline lookup yields CDR1 MGHRA and CDR2 YSYEKL. The V and J ends lost 3 bases and 5 bases respectively, with 19 bases between them. CDR3 sequence reads: CASSQFSGGPEETQYF. The CDR3 DNA follows: TGCGCCAGCAGCCAGTTTTCCGGGGGTCCGGAGGAGACCCAGTACTTC.

This clone was counted a few times. The V and J genes are TRBV19 and TRBJ1-5; 11 bases agree with TRBD1. The V gene's germline CDR1 is LNHDA and CDR2 SQIVND (reference sequence). This CDR3 has 14 residues. V lost 8 bases to trimming and J lost 7 bases; unmatched junction nucleotides: 7. The CDR3 region is CASSGTGGWQPQHF. The CDR3 coding sequence is TGTGCCAGTTCCGGGACAGGGGGATGGCAGCCCCAGCATTTT. Full variable domain (outside the CDR3, taken from reference TRBV19 and TRBJ1-5): DGGITQSPKYLFRKEGQNVTLSCEQNLNHDAMYWYRQDPGQGLRLIYYSQIVNDFQKGDIAEGYSVSREKKESFPLTVTSAQKNPTAFYLCASSGTGGWQPQHFGDGTRLSIL.

CDR3 sequence reads: CASYRGGSTDTQYF. The CDR3 DNA is TGTGCCAGCTATAGGGGGGGAAGCACAGATACGCAGTATTTT. The chain is built from TRBV3-1 (or the pseudogene TRBV3-2) and TRBJ2-3, with a weak D call TRBD2 (7 bases). CDR1 is LGHDT, CDR2 YNNKEL, per germline (reference sequence). V was shortened by 8 bases and J by 0 bases, with 12 bases between the two germline ends. CDR3 length: 14 residues.

This chain connects TRBV7-8 to TRBJ1-2; TRBD1 is a possible D gene (5 bases). Germline V gives CDR1 SGHVS, CDR2 FQNEAQ. The CDR3 totals 14 residues. The V end was cut by 8 bases, the J end by 5 bases, with 18 bases between. The chain's CDR3 is CASGRAQNPYGYTF. The DNA of the CDR3 is TGTGCCAGCGGCAGGGCCCAGAACCCGTATGGCTACACCTTC.

The rearrangement joins TRBV24-1 to TRBJ1-4; D ambiguous. CDR3 length: 15 residues. In germline, CDR1 is KGHDR, CDR2 SFDVKD. V was pared by 6 bases and J by 0 bases, with 10 bases between. Here the CDR3 reads CATSTSFPTNEKLFF. The CDR3 DNA is TGTGCCACCAGTACAAGCTTTCCAACTAATGAAAAACTGTTTTTT.

The chain joins TRBV27 to TRBJ2-7, with D possibly TRBD1 on 6 matching bases. Germline CDR1 is MNHEY and CDR2 is SMNVEV (reference sequence). V dropped 4 bases and J dropped 3 bases, with 10 bases sitting between them. This CDR3 comprises 13 residues. The CDR3 loop reads CASSSGTIYEQYF. The DNA for the CDR3 is TGTGCCAGCAGTTCCGGGACAATCTACGAGCAGTACTTC.

Here the CDR3 DNA reads TGTGCCAGCAGCCCCGGCGAGAGGGCCACAGATACGCAGTATTTT. It yields the protein CASSPGERATDTQYF. This rearrangement joins TRBV5-4 to TRBJ2-3; TRBD2 might be the D (5 bases). In germline, CDR1 is SGHNT, CDR2 YYREEE (reference sequence). This CDR3 is 15 amino acids long. Trimming took off 4 bases at V and 2 bases at J, with 14 bases between the two ends.

The chain recombines TRBV3-1 (or the pseudogene TRBV3-2) with TRBJ1-5; D remains ambiguous. CDR3 length: 16 residues. The V gene's germline CDR1 is LGHDT and CDR2 YNNKEL (reference sequence). With 0 bases removed from V and 6 bases from J, the gap between germline ends came to 15 bases. DNA for the CDR3: TGTGCCAGCAGCCAAGATTTTAGGGTAGAAGGTCAGCCCCAGCATTTT. Protein product: CASSQDFRVEGQPQHF.

The chain couples TRBV18 to TRBJ1-5; 10 bases align to TRBD1. The CDR3 totals 18 residues. Losses at the gene ends were 4 bases for V and 4 bases for J; bases not matched to a gene: 13. The germline V gene has CDR1 KGHSH and CDR2 LQKENI. The CDR3: CASSQLRDRGWGNQPQHF. The CDR3 coding sequence is TGTGCCAGCTCACAACTCCGGGACAGGGGTTGGGGAAATCAGCCCCAGCATTTT.

This chain connects TRBV5-4 to TRBJ2-1; 8 bases map to TRBD1. V lost 4 bases to trimming and J lost 5 bases; unmatched junction nucleotides: 5. CDR3 size: 14 residues. Germline loops: CDR1 SGHNT, CDR2 YYREEE (reference sequence). The CDR3 sequence is CASSPWTGNNEQFF. CDR3 nucleotides: TGTGCCAGCAGCCCCTGGACAGGGAACAATGAGCAGTTCTTC.

The chain uses TRBV19 and TRBJ1-5; D is possibly TRBD1 (5 bases). Germline CDR1 LNHDA, CDR2 SQIVND (reference sequence). This CDR3 contains 12 residues. The V end was cut by 9 bases, the J end by 2 bases, with 8 bases between. CDR3 amino acids: CASRDGNQPQHF. In DNA form, the CDR3 reads TGTGCCAGCCGGGACGGCAATCAGCCCCAGCATTTT.